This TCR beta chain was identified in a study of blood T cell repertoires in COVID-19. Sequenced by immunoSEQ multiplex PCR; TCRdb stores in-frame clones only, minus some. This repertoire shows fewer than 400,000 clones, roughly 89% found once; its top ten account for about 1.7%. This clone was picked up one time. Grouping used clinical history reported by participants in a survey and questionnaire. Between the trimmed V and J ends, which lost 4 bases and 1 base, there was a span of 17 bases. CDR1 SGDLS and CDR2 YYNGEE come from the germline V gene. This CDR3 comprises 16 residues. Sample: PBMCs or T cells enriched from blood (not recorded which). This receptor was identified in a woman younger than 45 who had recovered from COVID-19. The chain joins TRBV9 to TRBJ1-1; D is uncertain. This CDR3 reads CASSPLTVPSNTEAFF. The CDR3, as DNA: TGTGCCAGCAGCCCTCTCACGGTCCCTTCGAACACTGAAGCTTTCTTT. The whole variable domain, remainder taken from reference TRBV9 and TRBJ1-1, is DSGVTQTPKHLITATGQRVTLRCSPRSGDLSVYWYQQSLDQGLQFLIQYYNGEERAKGNILERFSAQQFPDLHSELNLSSLELGDSALYFCASSPLTVPSNTEAFFGQGTRLTVV.